The clone carrying this T cell receptor (beta chain) showed up many times. Mismatch with germline at one junction end may stem from a read error. The source of the sample is a study of metastatic and nonmetastatic thyroid tumors. Across the study: Repertoires from malignant and benign thyroid patients were compared across blood and tumor or nodule tissue.

In the authors' methods: It was from CDR3 differences across clinicopathological groups that a distant-metastasis classifier for papillary thyroid cancer was built. MiXCR was used by TCRdb to re-call the PCR reads. These V and J calls originate from TCRdb's pipeline instead of the authors' own analysis. The sample consists of 37,000 or so clones, 17% of them appearing once. Germline V CDR1 and CDR2: LGHDT, YNNKEL (reference sequence). There are 15 residues in the CDR3. Thyroid surgery was preceded by no treatment in any patient. This chain uses TRBV3-1 with TRBJ2-4; D uncertain. Input material: blood. The source is a male donor with papillary thyroid cancer or a benign thyroid nodule (not recorded which). Some clones in this sample may be carry-over from other donors' samples. CDR3 amino acids: CASSQGRPTTDIQHF. The CDR3 coding sequence is TGTGCCAGCAGCCAAGGAAGACCCACTACAGACATTCAGCACTTC. The variable domain in full, with the rest retrieved from reference TRBV3-1 and TRBJ2-4, is DTAVSQTPKYLVTQMGNDKSIKCEQNLGHDTMYWYKQDSKKFLKIMFSYNNKELIINETVPNRFSPKSPDKAHLNLHINSLELGDSAVYFCASSQGRPTTDIQHFGAGTRLSVL.